These 10 T cell receptor beta chains came from one sample sequenced in a study of blood T cell repertoires in COVID-19. Libraries were prepared by immunoSEQ multiplex PCR; TCRdb keeps only in-frame clonotypes and omits some of them. The sample contains 200,000 to 300,000 clones, roughly four fifths of which appear only once. The specimen sequenced was peripheral blood. Receptor source: a man aged 25-45 years who had recovered from COVID-19.

Regarding this clone: At one end, the junction sequence differs from germline, possibly due to a read error. The chain links TRBV5-8 to TRBJ2-5; 8 bases agree with TRBD2. The CDR3 consists of 14 residues. Looked up from germline, CDR1 is SGHTS and CDR2 is YDEGEE. As DNA, the CDR3 is TGTGCCAGCAGTTTGGGACTAGGTGTCGAGACCCAGTACTTC. The encoded protein is CASSLGLGVETQYF.

The chain combines TRBV27 with TRBJ2-7; tentative D call: TRBD1 (8 bases). V was pared by 5 bases and J by 4 bases, with 15 bases between. CDR1 and CDR2 (germline): MNHEY, SMNVEV (reference sequence). CDR3 size: 14 residues. The CDR3 nucleotides read TGTGCCAGCAGTACCGACAGGGGAGGGTACGAGCAGTACTTC. It is translated as CASSTDRGGYEQYF.

The V and J genes are TRBV6-2 or TRBV6-3 and TRBJ2-1; no definite D call. V shed 3 bases and J shed 7 bases, with 16 bases lying between them. Germline V gene sequence: CDR1 MNHEY, CDR2 SVGEGT. This CDR3 has 15 residues. CDR3 loop: CASSYSEGGINEQFF. The CDR3 DNA reads TGTGCCAGCAGTTATTCAGAAGGCGGAATAAATGAGCAGTTCTTC.

This clone appeared a single time. The V gene is TRBV6-5, the J gene TRBJ2-1; 11 nucleotides line up with TRBD2. The V segment lost 4 bases and the J segment 4 bases; nucleotides outside the gene matches: 6. Germline lookup yields CDR1 MNHEY and CDR2 SVGAGI. This CDR3 spans 16 amino acids. The CDR3 protein is CASSFRLAGGYNEQFF. As DNA, the CDR3 is TGTGCCAGCAGTTTCCGGCTAGCGGGGGGATACAATGAGCAGTTCTTC.

The chain carries TRBV7-9 and TRBJ2-7, with D tentatively TRBD1 (6 bases). Germline CDR1 reads SEHNR; CDR2 reads FQNEAQ (reference sequence). The CDR3 is 11 residues long. Trimming removed 5 bases at V and 4 bases at J, with 6 bases between. The CDR3 protein is CASSGQYEQYF. The CDR3 DNA reads as TGTGCCAGCAGCGGACAGTACGAGCAGTACTTC.

V gene TRBV19 combines with J gene TRBJ1-6, with D possibly TRBD1 on 6 matching bases. The germline V gene has CDR1 LNHDA and CDR2 SQIVND (reference sequence). This CDR3 contains 14 residues. V lost 3 bases and J 14 bases, leaving 17 bases between the germline ends. The CDR3 spells CASSMVQGPAALHF. Written as DNA, the CDR3 is TGTGCCAGTAGTATGGTCCAGGGGCCCGCGGCCCTCCACTTT.

The chain employs TRBV20-1 and TRBJ1-6; 9 positions agree with TRBD1. The germline CDR1 and CDR2 sequences are DFQATT and SNEGSKA (reference sequence). J was trimmed by 8 bases and V by 3 bases; bases with no gene match: 5. The CDR3 is 14 residues long. The CDR3 region is CSASQGQGYSPLHF. In DNA form, the CDR3 reads TGCAGTGCTAGTCAAGGACAGGGGTATTCACCCCTCCACTTT.

The chain employs TRBV28 and TRBJ1-5; D is ambiguous. There are 15 residues in the CDR3. Germline CDR1 is MDHEN and CDR2 is SYDVKM. V gave up 6 bases and J gave up 2 bases, with 14 bases separating them. CDR3: CASSPRRVGNQPQHF. DNA for the CDR3: TGTGCCAGCAGCCCCCGGAGGGTAGGCAATCAGCCCCAGCATTTT.

This clone is labeled medium-sized. The chain is built from TRBV7-9 and TRBJ2-7, with 8 nucleotides matching TRBD1. The CDR3 length is 16 residues. V lost 5 bases and J lost 0; bases outside the gene matches: 9. Germline V gene data show CDR1 as SEHNR and CDR2 as FQNEAQ (reference sequence). CDR3 bases: TGTGCCAGCAGCCCGACGACAGGGGACACCTCCTACGAGCAGTACGTC. As protein: CASSPTTGDTSYEQYV.

The chain is built from TRBV9 and TRBJ2-5, with a weak D call TRBD1 (5 bases). V shed 3 bases and J shed 5 bases, with 17 bases lying between them. CDR1 is SGDLS, CDR2 YYNGEE, per germline. The CDR3 length is 15 residues. CDR3 sequence reads: CASSAGGAGRETQYF. CDR3 coding DNA: TGTGCCAGCAGCGCAGGTGGGGCCGGAAGGGAGACCCAGTACTTC.